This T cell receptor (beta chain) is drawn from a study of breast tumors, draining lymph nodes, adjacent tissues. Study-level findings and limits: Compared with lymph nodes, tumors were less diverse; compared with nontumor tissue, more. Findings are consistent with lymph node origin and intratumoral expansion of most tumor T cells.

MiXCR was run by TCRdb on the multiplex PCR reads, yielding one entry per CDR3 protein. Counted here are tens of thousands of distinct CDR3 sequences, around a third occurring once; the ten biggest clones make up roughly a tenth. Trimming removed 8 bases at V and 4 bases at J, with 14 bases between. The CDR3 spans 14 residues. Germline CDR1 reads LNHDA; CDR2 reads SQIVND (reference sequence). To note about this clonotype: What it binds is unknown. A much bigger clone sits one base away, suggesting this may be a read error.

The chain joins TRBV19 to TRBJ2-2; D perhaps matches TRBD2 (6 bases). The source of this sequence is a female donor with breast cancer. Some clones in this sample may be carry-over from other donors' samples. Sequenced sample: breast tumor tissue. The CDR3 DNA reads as TGTGCCAGTGGAACAGGAGGGAGCACCGGGGAGCTGTTTTTT. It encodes CASGTGGSTGELFF. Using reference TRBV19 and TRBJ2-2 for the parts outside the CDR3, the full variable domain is DGGITQSPKYLFRKEGQNVTLSCEQNLNHDAMYWYRQDPGQGLRLIYYSQIVNDFQKGDIAEGYSVSREKKESFPLTVTSAQKNPTAFYLCASGTGGSTGELFFGEGSRLTVL.